One sample yielded the 24 T cell receptor beta chains listed below, sequenced in a study of T cells in Graves' hyperthyroidism and ophthalmopathy. Amplified TCR beta CDR3 regions derived from RNA transcripts. HTBI primers were the set used in a first-round RT-PCR of the TCR CDR3. TCRdb re-analysed the multiplex PCR reads in MiXCR, keeping a single row per CDR3 protein. The sample includes under 350,000 distinct CDR3 sequences, roughly 18% of them seen just once. Material: blood. Source of these receptors: a woman aged 45-59 years with Graves' hyperthyroidism.

The CDR3 loop is CASSEGWVAGEQYV. CDR3 DNA: TGTGCCAGCAGTGAAGGGTGGGTCGCCGGCGAGCAGTACGTC. V usage is TRBV6-1 and J usage is TRBJ2-7, with D unclear. V was shortened by 1 base and J by 6 bases, with 13 bases between the two germline ends. Per germline, CDR1 MNHNS and CDR2 SASEGT. The CDR3 is 14 residues long.

The chain uses TRBV25-1 and TRBJ2-7; D gene uncertain. The CDR3 consists of 15 residues. Germline-derived CDR1 and CDR2 are MGHDK and SYGVNS. Trimming cost V 2 bases and J 2 bases, with 13 bases left between them. The DNA of the CDR3 is TGTGCCAGCAGTGAAGTTTCTGCTGGCACCTACGAGCAGTACGTC. Its translation: CASSEVSAGTYEQYV.

This clonotype has ten or more counts. The chain employs TRBV20-1 and TRBJ2-3; 9 nucleotides agree with TRBD1. Trimming cost V 7 bases and J 12 bases; bases outside gene matches: 11. The CDR3 covers 12 residues. Germline V gene data show CDR1 as DFQATT and CDR2 as SNEGSKA (reference sequence). The CDR3 region has the DNA TGCAGTGGGGGCCCGGGACAGGGAGACCAGTATTTT. Its protein is CSGGPGQGDQYF.

This clonotype was counted ten times or more. The CDR3 DNA reads TGTGCCAGCAGCTTATGGACCGGGAGAACTGAAGCTTTCTTT. It specifies CASSLWTGRTEAFF. The chain links TRBV11-2 to TRBJ1-1; D gene unclear. V dropped 2 bases and J dropped 5 bases, with 12 bases sitting between them. This CDR3 is built from 14 residues. Germline CDR1 and CDR2: SGHAT and FQNNGV.

This clonotype was detected a few times. This rearrangement joins TRBV14 to TRBJ2-1; TRBD2 aligns across 7 bases. Germline V lookup: CDR1 SGHDN, CDR2 FVKESK. With 4 bases clipped from V and 10 bases from J, the junction kept 7 bases outside the gene matches. This CDR3 comprises 13 residues. The CDR3 DNA is TGTGCCAGCAGCCGGGACTACAGATCCGAGCAGTTCTTC. As protein: CASSRDYRSEQFF.

The chain is built from TRBV5-1 and TRBJ2-3; 8 positions agree with TRBD2. After removal of 7 bases from V and 2 bases from J, the junction contained 12 bases not matched to a gene. Germline V gives CDR1 SGHRS, CDR2 YFSETQ. CDR3 length equals 16 residues. As DNA, the CDR3 is TGCGCCAGCCAGTGGAGTAGCGGGGATTACACAGATACGCAGTATTTT. It is translated as CASQWSSGDYTDTQYF.

The chain joins TRBV4-2 to TRBJ1-5, with 8 positions matching TRBD1. Unmatched junction bases numbered 6, after V lost 1 base and J lost 1 base. The CDR3 covers 17 residues. Germline lookup yields CDR1 LGHNA and CDR2 YNFKEQ. CDR3 nucleotide sequence: TGTGCCAGCAGCCAAGCGGGGCAGGGGGCAAGCAATCAGCCCCAGCATTTT. This encodes CASSQAGQGASNQPQHF.

Ten or more counts support this clonotype. The chain couples TRBV28 to TRBJ1-1; D unresolved. Trimming pared 5 bases from V and 1 base from J, leaving 14 bases between. Germline V gives CDR1 MDHEN, CDR2 SYDVKM. There are 15 residues in the CDR3. The CDR3 DNA is TGTGCCAGCAGTCCCCTTCCGGTCCCGAACACTGAAGCTTTCTTT. Its protein product is CASSPLPVPNTEAFF.

This clonotype was seen only a few times. The chain's CDR3 is CASSEAYGQGQETQYF. Written as DNA, the CDR3 is TGCGCCAGCAGTGAGGCCTATGGACAGGGACAAGAGACCCAGTACTTC. This rearrangement joins TRBV10-2 to TRBJ2-5; TRBD1 aligns across 8 bases. The CDR3 covers 16 residues. Germline loops: CDR1 WSHSY, CDR2 SAAADI. The V segment lost 2 bases and the J segment 2 bases; nucleotides outside the gene matches: 7.

The V gene is TRBV7-9, the J gene TRBJ1-3; D is undetermined. Germline CDR1 is SEHNR and CDR2 is FQNEAQ (reference sequence). CDR3 length equals 14 residues. The V end lost 4 bases, the J end lost 1 base, and 8 bases lay between the germline ends. The CDR3, as DNA: TGTGCCAGCAGCTATCCCTGGTCTGGAAACACCATATATTTT. Residues: CASSYPWSGNTIYF.

This chain connects TRBV7-9 to TRBJ2-2; TRBD2 aligns across 7 bases. Losses at the gene ends were 2 bases for V and 0 bases for J; bases not matched to a gene: 3. The CDR3 covers 16 residues. Germline V gene data show CDR1 as SEHNR and CDR2 as FQNEAQ (reference sequence). CDR3 coding DNA: TGTGCCAGCAGCTTATCACGGGGGGCGAACACCGGGGAGCTGTTTTTT. It encodes CASSLSRGANTGELFF.

This clonotype has a count of ten or more. The V gene is TRBV11-2, the J gene TRBJ2-5; the D is unclear. The V gene's germline CDR1 is SGHAT and CDR2 FQNNGV. The CDR3 consists of 15 residues. The V end lost 0 bases, the J end lost 2 bases, and 10 bases lay between the germline ends. The CDR3 here is CASSLEGRPQETQYF. The DNA for the CDR3 is TGTGCCAGCAGCTTAGAAGGACGGCCACAAGAGACCCAGTACTTC.

The chain combines TRBV29-1 with TRBJ2-1, with a tentative D call TRBD1 (5 bases). From germline, CDR1 is SQVTM and CDR2 ANQGSEA. Trimming shortened V by 4 bases and J by 4 bases, and 11 bases separated the two germline ends. There are 13 residues in the CDR3. CDR3 nucleotides: TGCAGCGTTGGAGGACACGCGTACAATGAGCAGTTCTTC. Amino acid sequence: CSVGGHAYNEQFF.

This clonotype occurred many times. The genes are TRBV3-1 and TRBJ2-3, with 9 bases aligning to TRBD1. With 3 bases clipped from V and 4 bases from J, the junction kept 8 bases outside the gene matches. This CDR3 spans 16 amino acids. CDR1 and CDR2 (germline): LGHDT, YNNKEL (reference sequence). In DNA, the CDR3 is TGTGCCAGCAGCCAGGGACAGGGAGATTTTGCAGATACGCAGTATTTT. This sequence encodes CASSQGQGDFADTQYF.

The chain has TRBV7-2 and TRBJ2-3, with D unresolved. The CDR3 runs to 17 residues. Germline V CDR1 and CDR2: SGHTA, FQGNSA. Trimming cost V 0 bases and J 0 bases, with 13 bases left between them. The CDR3 DNA reads TGTGCCAGCAGCTTAGCGCAAGGCGGCCGGAGCACAGATACGCAGTATTTT. The encoded protein is CASSLAQGGRSTDTQYF.

This clonotype is a singleton in its sample. Just one base apart from a much larger clone, this may be a read error. This sequence joins TRBV20-1 and TRBJ2-7; 8 bases are shared with TRBD1. The length of the CDR3 is 16 residues. The V segment lost 0 bases and the J segment 4 bases; nucleotides outside the gene matches: 11. The germline gives CDR1 DFQATT, CDR2 SNEGSKA (reference sequence). CDR3 protein: CSARDLEGTGFYEQYF. The CDR3 DNA reads as TGCAGTGCTAGAGATTTAGAGGGGACAGGATTTTACGAGCAGTACTTC.

This clonotype was recorded a few times. The chain has TRBV20-1 and TRBJ2-2, with no clear D. The V end lost 4 bases, the J end lost 1 base, and 7 bases lay between the germline ends. Per germline, CDR1 DFQATT and CDR2 SNEGSKA (reference sequence). The CDR3 loop spans 13 amino acids. For the CDR3, the DNA is TGCAGTGCTACGGGCGAGAACACCGGGGAGCTGTTTTTT. Protein sequence: CSATGENTGELFF.

This clonotype was seen many times. The J gene is TRBJ2-1, the V gene TRBV2; D remains unclear. The CDR3 has 12 residues. The V end lost 4 bases, the J end lost 10 bases, and 11 bases lay between the germline ends. Germline V gives CDR1 SNHLY, CDR2 FYNNEI. As DNA, the CDR3 is TGTGCCAGCAGTGGAGACGCGACGGAGCAGTTCTTC. Translation: CASSGDATEQFF.

In the case of this clonotype: A much larger clone lies one base from this, so it may be a read error. The CDR3: CASSGTENHGYTF. The CDR3 coding sequence is TGTGCCAGCAGTGGGACGGAGAACCATGGCTACACCTTC. The chain links TRBV6-2 or TRBV6-3 to TRBJ1-2; D perhaps matches TRBD1 (5 bases). The germline V and J ends were trimmed by 5 bases and 6 bases, with 13 bases remaining between them. The germline gives CDR1 MNHEY, CDR2 SVGEGT. This CDR3 region has 13 residues.

This clonotype has just a few counts. The chain carries TRBV5-1 and TRBJ1-4, with D possibly being TRBD1 (6 bases). Per the germline V gene, CDR1 is SGHRS and CDR2 is YFSETQ. CDR3 length equals 14 residues. V was clipped by 5 bases and J by 8 bases, with 16 bases between them. The CDR3 DNA is TGCGCCAGCAGTCACAAGGGGGGGGAAGAAAAACTGTTTTTT. Its translation is CASSHKGGEEKLFF.

The chain has TRBV7-9 and TRBJ2-5; 9 nucleotides match TRBD2. The CDR3 is made up of 13 amino acids. The J segment lost 10 bases and the V segment lost 3 bases, leaving 6 bases of the junction unmatched. CDR1 SEHNR and CDR2 FQNEAQ come from the germline V gene (reference sequence). In nucleotides, the CDR3 is TGTGCCAGCAGCTTCGGCGGGGGGGCCCGCCAGTACTTC. Protein sequence: CASSFGGGARQYF.

The table lists this clonotype with a few counts. This chain's CDR3 is CASSFDDSSYNEQFF. The CDR3, as DNA: TGTGCCAGCAGCTTCGACGATAGCTCCTACAATGAGCAGTTCTTC. The V call is TRBV7-6, the J call TRBJ2-1; D ambiguous. The CDR3 covers 15 residues. Germline assignment: CDR1 SGHVS and CDR2 FNYEAQ. V dropped 3 bases and J dropped 0 bases, with 9 bases sitting between them.

This clonotype was seen many times. CDR3 loop: CASSSGASYEQYF. As DNA, the CDR3 is TGCGCCAGCAGCTCTGGGGCCTCCTACGAGCAGTACTTC. The chain couples TRBV5-1 to TRBJ2-7, with D possibly matching TRBD1 (5 bases). Germline-derived CDR1 and CDR2 are SGHRS and YFSETQ. Trimming stripped 3 bases from V and 0 bases from J, with 7 bases between. There are 13 residues in the CDR3.

This clonotype was picked up a small number of times. This rearrangement joins TRBV12-3 or TRBV12-4 to TRBJ1-1, with 9 bases that match TRBD1. The V segment lost 6 bases and the J segment 0 bases; nucleotides outside the gene matches: 2. This CDR3 region has 14 residues. The CDR3 coding sequence is TGTGCCAGCAGACAGGGGGCAATGAACACTGAAGCTTTCTTT. Translated: CASRQGAMNTEAFF.